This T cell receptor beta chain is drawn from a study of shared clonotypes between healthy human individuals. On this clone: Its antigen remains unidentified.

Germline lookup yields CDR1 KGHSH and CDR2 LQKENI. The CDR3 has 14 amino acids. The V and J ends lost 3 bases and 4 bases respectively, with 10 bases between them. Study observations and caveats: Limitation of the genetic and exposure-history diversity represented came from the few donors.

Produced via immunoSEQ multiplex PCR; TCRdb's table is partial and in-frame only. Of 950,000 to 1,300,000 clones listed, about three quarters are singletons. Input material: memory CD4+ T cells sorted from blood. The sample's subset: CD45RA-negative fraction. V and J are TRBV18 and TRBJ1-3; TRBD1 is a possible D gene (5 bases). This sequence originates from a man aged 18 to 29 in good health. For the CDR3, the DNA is TGTGCCAGCTCACCTCAGGGAGGCGGAAACACCATATATTTT. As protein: CASSPQGGGNTIYF. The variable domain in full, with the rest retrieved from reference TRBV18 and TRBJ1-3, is NAGVMQNPRHLVRRRGQEARLRCSPMKGHSHVYWYRQLPEEGLKFMVYLQKENIIDESGMPKERFSAEFPKEGPSILRIQQVVRGDSAAYFCASSPQGGGNTIYFGEGSWLTVV.